The 21 T cell receptor beta chains below all came from one sample that was sequenced in a study of blood T cell repertoires in COVID-19. Using immunoSEQ multiplex PCR, the repertoire was profiled, and TCRdb retains in-frame clones only, with some absent. This table holds roughly 20,000 clones, 89% found once. Source material: peripheral blood. The receptor set was obtained from a man aged 55 to 70 with active COVID-19.

V gene TRBV7-6 combines with J gene TRBJ2-2; TRBD1 matches at 7 bases. Trimming cost V 3 bases and J 6 bases; bases outside gene matches: 1. The germline CDR1 and CDR2 sequences are SGHVS and FNYEAQ. The CDR3 loop spans 13 amino acids. CDR3 DNA: TGTGCCAGCAGCTTGAGGGGGCCCGGGGAGCTGTTTTTT. Translation: CASSLRGPGELFF. The full variable domain, its missing parts supplied by reference TRBV7-6 and TRBJ2-2, is GAGVSQSPRYKVTKRGQDVALRCDPISGHVSLYWYRQALGQGPEFLTYFNYEAQQDKSGLPNDRFSAERPEGSISTLTIQRTEQRDSAMYRCASSLRGPGELFFGEGSRLTVL.

The CDR3 DNA is TGTGCCAGCAGTCCATCTCCCCGACAAGAAGCTTTCTTT. This translates into CASSPSPRQEAFF. The chain is built from TRBV27 and TRBJ1-1, with D unresolved. Trimming removed 5 bases from V and 8 bases from J, with 15 bases in between. The CDR3 length is 13 residues. The germline V gene has CDR1 MNHEY and CDR2 SMNVEV (reference sequence).

The rearrangement links TRBV10-3 to TRBJ2-3, with TRBD2 identical over 10 bases. The length of the CDR3 is 15 residues. In germline, CDR1 is ENHRY, CDR2 SYGVKD. V was clipped by 6 bases and J by 1 base; unmatched bases: 4. In DNA, the CDR3 is TGTGCCATCAGCACCGGGACTAGCGGCACAGATACGCAGTATTTT. It yields the protein CAISTGTSGTDTQYF.

The V gene is TRBV5-5, the J gene TRBJ2-7, with a tentative D call TRBD2 (6 bases). The germline gives CDR1 SGHKS, CDR2 YYEKEE (reference sequence). V gave up 0 bases and J gave up 2 bases, with 9 bases separating them. This CDR3 is 14 amino acids long. This chain's CDR3 is CASSLEWGAYEQYF. As DNA, the CDR3 is TGTGCCAGCAGCTTGGAATGGGGGGCCTACGAGCAGTACTTC.

This clone was picked up a small number of times. The J gene is TRBJ1-6, the V gene TRBV9; TRBD1 is a possible D gene (5 bases). CDR3 size: 13 residues. Germline CDR1 SGDLS, CDR2 YYNGEE. V gave up 0 bases and J gave up 9 bases, with 7 bases separating them. In nucleotides, the CDR3 is TGTGCCAGCAGCGTAGAAACAGGTTCACCCCTCCACTTT. The encoded protein is CASSVETGSPLHF.

The V and J genes are TRBV7-2 and TRBJ2-2; 7 bases agree with TRBD1. V shed 6 bases, J shed 4 bases, and the junction held 11 bases outside the gene matches. Germline V lookup: CDR1 SGHTA, CDR2 FQGNSA. CDR3 length: 16 amino acids. The CDR3 coding sequence is TGTGCCAGCAGGCCAGGGACAGCTACTAGCACCGGGGAGCTGTTTTTT. Protein sequence: CASRPGTATSTGELFF.

J is TRBJ1-3 and V is TRBV11-3, with 7 bases that match TRBD1. The CDR3 length is 20 residues. The germline V gene has CDR1 SGHNT and CDR2 YENEEA. V gave up 4 bases and J gave up 0 bases; unmatched junction bases: 18. The CDR3 here is CASSSEGTVLYSSSGNTIYF. The CDR3 DNA reads as TGTGCCAGCAGCTCCGAGGGGACAGTCCTTTACTCTAGCTCTGGAAACACCATATATTTT. The whole variable domain, filled in from reference TRBV11-3 and TRBJ1-3, reads EAGVVQSPRYKIIEKKQPVAFWCNPISGHNTLYWYLQNLGQGPELLIRYENEEAVDDSQLPKDRFSAERLKGVDSTLKIQPAELGDSAVYLCASSSEGTVLYSSSGNTIYFGEGSWLTVV.

The V and J genes are TRBV3-1 (or the pseudogene TRBV3-2) and TRBJ2-1; 9 bases match TRBD2. The CDR3 contains 15 residues. CDR1 LGHDT and CDR2 YNNKEL come from the germline V gene (reference sequence). V lost 2 bases to trimming and J lost 8 bases; unmatched junction nucleotides: 7. This CDR3 is CASSQSPSGMDEQFF. The CDR3 region has the DNA TGTGCCAGCAGCCAATCCCCTAGCGGGATGGATGAGCAGTTCTTC.

V and J are TRBV5-4 and TRBJ2-3, with 8 bases that match TRBD1. The CDR3 has 16 residues. Germline CDR1 reads SGHNT; CDR2 reads YYREEE (reference sequence). Germline trimming cut 4 bases from V and 2 bases from J; bases unmatched to any gene: 9. CDR3 nucleotides: TGTGCCAGCAGCACTCCGAGGACAGGGTACACAGATACGCAGTATTTT. It is translated as CASSTPRTGYTDTQYF. The full variable domain, rest sourced from reference TRBV5-4 and TRBJ2-3, is ETGVTQSPTHLIKTRGQQVTLRCSSQSGHNTVSWYQQALGQGPQFIFQYYREEENGRGNFPPRFSGLQFPNYSSELNVNALELDDSALYLCASSTPRTGYTDTQYFGPGTRLTVL.

The V and J genes are TRBV19 and TRBJ2-3, with unresolved D. V lost 4 bases, J lost 3 bases, and 2 bases lay in between. The CDR3 loop spans 11 amino acids. Germline assignment: CDR1 LNHDA and CDR2 SQIVND (reference sequence). CDR3 DNA sequence: TGTGCCAGTAGTACTACAGATACGCAGTATTTT. This encodes CASSTTDTQYF.

The rearrangement uses TRBV24-1 and TRBJ2-1; the match to TRBD2 covers 8 bases. V shed 6 bases and J 7 bases; nucleotides not matched to a gene: 10. In germline, CDR1 is KGHDR, CDR2 SFDVKD. This CDR3 has 15 amino acids. For the CDR3, the DNA is TGTGCCACCAGTAGCGGGGGCGAGGTCCGAAATGAGCAGTTCTTC. Protein: CATSSGGEVRNEQFF.

This clone was seen only once. The V gene is TRBV5-5, the J gene TRBJ2-1; 11 bases fit TRBD2. This CDR3 spans 17 amino acids. Per the germline V gene, CDR1 is SGHKS and CDR2 is YYEKEE (reference sequence). The junction had 6 bases not matched to a gene; V was cut back by 4 bases and J by 0 bases. The CDR3 sequence is CASSTGLADGSYNEQFF. The CDR3 nucleotides are TGTGCCAGCAGCACGGGACTAGCGGACGGCTCCTACAATGAGCAGTTCTTC.

The V and J genes are TRBV18 and TRBJ1-2; 11 bases line up with TRBD1. Germline CDR1 is KGHSH and CDR2 is LQKENI. The CDR3 runs to 13 residues. V lost 9 bases to trimming and J lost 8 bases; unmatched junction nucleotides: 8. The CDR3 nucleotides read TGTGCCAGTTACGGACAGGGGGCGCAAGGCTACACCTTC. It encodes CASYGQGAQGYTF.

V gene TRBV6-2 or TRBV6-3 combines with J gene TRBJ1-1, with a possible D match to TRBD1 (5 bases). With 0 bases removed from V and 6 bases from J, the gap between germline ends came to 14 bases. This CDR3 spans 15 amino acids. The V gene's germline CDR1 is MNHEY and CDR2 SVGEGT. CDR3 region: CASSYSREGVPEAFF. The CDR3 DNA is TGTGCCAGCAGTTACTCGAGAGAAGGGGTCCCTGAAGCTTTCTTT.

A single count supports this clone. V usage is TRBV9 and J usage is TRBJ2-5, with 7 bases matching TRBD2. The CDR3 sequence is 18 residues long. Germline CDR1 SGDLS, CDR2 YYNGEE. With 4 bases clipped from V and 5 bases from J, the junction kept 20 bases outside the gene matches. This chain's CDR3 is CASSRGSPVSGWAETQYF. In DNA, the CDR3 is TGTGCCAGCAGCAGGGGCTCCCCCGTTAGCGGGTGGGCCGAGACCCAGTACTTC.

On this clone itself: The DNA is omitted, as the CDR3 cannot be located on it reliably, and the CDR3 follows TCRdb's listing. The chain links TRBV21-1 to TRBJ2-6; the D segment call TRBD2 is taken from the table without a DNA check. TRBV21-1 is listed as a pseudogene. The CDR3 sequence runs 20 residues, both termini included. CDR3 sequence reads: CASSPPGLAGVGSGANVLTF.

The chain joins TRBV7-9 to TRBJ1-6, with D possibly TRBD1 on 5 matching bases. Germline V lookup: CDR1 SEHNR, CDR2 FQNEAQ (reference sequence). Trimming took 5 bases from V and 5 from J, leaving 13 bases between them. This CDR3 spans 15 amino acids. The CDR3 DNA follows: TGTGCCAGCAGCCTGCAGGGTTTAGATAATTCACCCCTCCACTTT. Amino acids: CASSLQGLDNSPLHF.

V gene TRBV9 combines with J gene TRBJ2-7; D remains ambiguous. The CDR3 runs 12 residues. CDR1 and CDR2 from the germline V gene are SGDLS and YYNGEE. Trimming cost V 9 bases and J 6 bases, with 16 bases left between them. CDR3 protein: CATFEDLGEQYF. As DNA, the CDR3 is TGTGCCACCTTCGAGGATTTGGGCGAGCAGTACTTC.

The chain couples TRBV24-1 to TRBJ2-1; 7 nucleotides align to TRBD1. This CDR3 is 14 amino acids long. J gave up 7 bases and V 4 bases, and 6 bases lay outside the gene matches. Germline V gene lookup returns CDR1 KGHDR and CDR2 SFDVKD. CDR3 DNA sequence: TGTGCCACCAGTGAAGTAGGGGGCATAAATGAGCAGTTCTTC. Residues: CATSEVGGINEQFF.

The genes are TRBV27 and TRBJ1-5; 8 bases match TRBD1. From germline, CDR1 is MNHEY and CDR2 SMNVEV (reference sequence). This CDR3 has 15 residues. With V trimmed by 5 bases and J by 5 bases, 8 bases remained unmatched. CDR3 sequence reads: CASSPGQGWHQPQHF. Here the CDR3 DNA reads TGTGCCAGCAGTCCCGGACAGGGTTGGCATCAGCCCCAGCATTTT.

V is TRBV27 and J is TRBJ2-7, with 7 bases matching TRBD1. The CDR3 is made up of 16 amino acids. Germline CDR1 is MNHEY and CDR2 is SMNVEV (reference sequence). Germline trimming cut 5 bases from V and 2 bases from J; bases unmatched to any gene: 12. CDR3 sequence (DNA): TGTGCCAGCAGTCGGGCCTTGACAGGGACCGCCTACGAGCAGTACTTC. Its translation: CASSRALTGTAYEQYF.